The 17 T cell receptor beta chains listed next were all sequenced from one sample in a study of blood T cells in healthy people across ages. Next came a second PCR, run for about 7 to 11 cycles, which used a sample-barcoded 5' primer along with a J-beta primer mix. Via MiXCR, TCRdb re-called the 5' RACE reads, giving one row per CDR3 protein. The sample yields approximately 800,000 distinct CDR3 sequences, around 34% seen once. Sample: blood. The receptor source for this set is a man aged 18 to 30 in good health.

The gene calls are TRBV12-3 or TRBV12-4 and TRBJ1-1; 10 nucleotides match TRBD1. After removal of 1 base from V and 4 bases from J, the junction contained 3 bases not matched to a gene. The CDR3 extends over 15 amino acids. The CDR3 loop reads CASSLGQGAATEAFF. The CDR3 nucleotides read TGTGCCAGCAGTTTAGGACAGGGGGCGGCCACTGAAGCTTTCTTT.

The table lists this clonotype with many counts. The chain uses TRBV12-3 or TRBV12-4 and TRBJ2-5, with a possible D match to TRBD1 (5 bases). The CDR3 length is 12 residues. Deletions cut 3 bases from V and 4 bases from J, with 6 bases between. The CDR3 spells CASSFQGETQYF. The CDR3 DNA sequence: TGTGCCAGCAGTTTCCAGGGAGAGACCCAGTACTTC.

The gene calls are TRBV14 and TRBJ1-1; D may be TRBD1 (5 bases). Trimming removed 4 bases from V and 0 bases from J, with 18 bases in between. The CDR3 runs 17 residues. From germline, CDR1 is SGHDN and CDR2 FVKESK. In DNA, the CDR3 is TGTGCCAGCAGCCGATTGGACATGTTGAGGATGAACACTGAAGCTTTCTTT. This gives the protein CASSRLDMLRMNTEAFF.

The rearrangement joins TRBV20-1 to TRBJ1-4, with a weak D call TRBD1 (5 bases). The CDR3 covers 13 residues. The V and J ends lost 3 bases and 6 bases respectively, with 11 bases between them. Germline V lookup: CDR1 DFQATT, CDR2 SNEGSKA (reference sequence). The CDR3 region has the DNA TGCAGTGCTAGCCCGCAGGGTGATGAAAAACTGTTTTTT. Translating it yields CSASPQGDEKLFF.

This clonotype came up many times. The chain carries TRBV29-1 and TRBJ2-5, with D perhaps matching TRBD1 (7 bases). Germline V gene data show CDR1 as SQVTM and CDR2 as ANQGSEA. CDR3 size: 12 residues. The V end was cut by 7 bases, the J end by 5 bases, with 14 bases between. The CDR3 DNA is TGCAGCGCCCCACAGGGGAGGGAGACCCAGTACTTC. Encoded protein: CSAPQGRETQYF.

The chain carries TRBV6-2 or TRBV6-3 and TRBJ1-2, with a weak D call TRBD1 (6 bases). Germline CDR1 reads MNHEY; CDR2 reads SVGEGT. The V end lost 7 bases, the J end lost 6 bases, and 18 bases lay between the germline ends. The CDR3 runs to 14 residues. The DNA for the CDR3 is TGTGCCAGCATGTACACAGGGATGTGGGATGGCTACACCTTC. Translation: CASMYTGMWDGYTF.

The table lists this clonotype with a few counts. This sequence joins TRBV20-1 and TRBJ2-1; TRBD2 aligns across 10 bases. CDR3 length equals 17 residues. Germline V gene lookup returns CDR1 DFQATT and CDR2 SNEGSKA (reference sequence). J was trimmed by 0 bases and V by 6 bases; bases with no gene match: 11. CDR3 protein: CSARALAGESSYNEQFF. The CDR3 bases are TGCAGTGCGAGGGCCCTAGCGGGGGAGAGCTCCTACAATGAGCAGTTCTTC.

CDR3 residues: CASRPQTARNYGYTF. As DNA, the CDR3 is TGTGCCAGCAGACCCCAAACGGCAAGAAACTATGGCTACACCTTC. This chain joins TRBV6-5 and TRBJ1-2; no clear D. Germline V CDR1 and CDR2: MNHEY, SVGAGI. V gave up 6 bases and J gave up 2 bases, with 16 bases separating them. CDR3 length equals 15 residues.

This clonotype occurred a few times. The rearrangement uses TRBV6-5 and TRBJ2-3; TRBD1 is a possible D gene (6 bases). The ends were cut back, 6 bases at V and 4 bases at J, with 14 bases in the middle. The CDR3 spans 14 residues. Per the germline V gene, CDR1 is MNHEY and CDR2 is SVGAGI. The CDR3 region has the DNA TGTGCCAGCAGCTCAGACAGGCGGTCAGATACGCAGTATTTT. Its protein product is CASSSDRRSDTQYF.

This clonotype has only a few counts. This chain links TRBV5-1 with TRBJ1-6; no firm D call. CDR1 SGHRS and CDR2 YFSETQ come from the germline V gene. Trimming cost V 0 bases and J 7 bases, with 11 bases left between them. This CDR3 has 15 residues. CDR3 nucleotide sequence: TGCGCCAGCAGCTTGGATGGAAATACGAATTCACCCCTCCACTTT. Translation: CASSLDGNTNSPLHF.

This clonotype has more than one count but fewer than ten. This chain links TRBV12-3 or TRBV12-4 with TRBJ1-2; D not certain. V lost 6 bases and J 7 bases, leaving 12 bases between the germline ends. This CDR3 has 12 amino acids. The DNA for the CDR3 is TGTGCCAGCAGCCTAAGGGTCGGTGGCTACACCTTC. It codes for CASSLRVGGYTF.

Only a few counts were recorded for this clonotype. The chain employs TRBV20-1 and TRBJ1-5; D is perhaps TRBD1 (6 bases). Germline CDR1 is DFQATT and CDR2 is SNEGSKA (reference sequence). The V gene lost 3 bases and the J gene lost 5 bases, with 20 bases spanning the gap. There are 16 residues in the CDR3. The CDR3 here is CSARTPPGAAHQPQHF. The CDR3, as DNA: TGCAGTGCTAGGACCCCCCCAGGGGCCGCTCATCAGCCCCAGCATTTT.

This clonotype has a handful of counts. A junction end diverges from the germline sequence, so it may reflect a read error. The rearrangement joins TRBV7-3 to TRBJ2-3, with TRBD1 as a possible D gene (6 bases). Looked up from germline, CDR1 is SGHTA and CDR2 is FQGTGA. This CDR3 has 15 residues. The CDR3 spells CASSLIGGSTNTQYF. DNA of the CDR3: TGTGCCAGCAGCTTAATAGGGGGTAGCACAAATACGCAGTATTTT.

The chain has TRBV20-1 and TRBJ2-4; TRBD1 agrees at 7 bases. J gave up 1 base and V 0 bases, and 6 bases lay outside the gene matches. The CDR3 is 16 amino acids. CDR1 is DFQATT and CDR2 is SNEGSKA in the germline V gene (reference sequence). CDR3 bases: TGCAGTGCTAGAGATCCGACAGGGTGGGCCAAAAACATTCAGTACTTC. It encodes CSARDPTGWAKNIQYF.

The V and J genes are TRBV7-3 and TRBJ2-2; TRBD1 matches at 7 bases. The V gene's germline CDR1 is SGHTA and CDR2 FQGTGA. The CDR3 covers 14 residues. V gave up 6 bases and J gave up 5 bases; unmatched junction bases: 6. The CDR3 nucleotides read TGTGCCAGCAGAGACAGGGCTGGGACCGGGGAGCTGTTTTTT. Translated: CASRDRAGTGELFF.

The genes are TRBV15 and TRBJ2-1, with 8 bases matching TRBD1. Germline-derived CDR1 and CDR2 are LNHNV and YYDKDF (reference sequence). CDR3 length: 17 residues. V shed 8 bases, J shed 1 base, and the junction held 13 bases outside the gene matches. The CDR3 spells CATHDTKRTGSYNEQFF. The CDR3 nucleotides read TGTGCCACCCACGATACTAAAAGGACAGGGTCCTACAATGAGCAGTTCTTC. Using reference TRBV15 and TRBJ2-1 for the parts outside the CDR3, the full variable domain is DAMVIQNPRYQVTQFGKPVTLSCSQTLNHNVMYWYQQKSSQAPKLLFHYYDKDFNNEADTPDNFQSRRPNTSFCFLDIRSPGLGDTAMYLCATHDTKRTGSYNEQFFGPGTRLTVL.

Notes on this clonotype: The junction shows a germline mismatch at one end, possibly a read error. The CDR3 reads CSAGEQSDYGYTF. CDR3 sequence (DNA): TGCAGTGCTGGAGAACAGTCTGACTATGGCTACACCTTC. The rearrangement joins TRBV20-1 to TRBJ1-2, with D uncertain. Germline V gives CDR1 DFQATT, CDR2 SNEGSKA (reference sequence). This CDR3 contains 13 residues.